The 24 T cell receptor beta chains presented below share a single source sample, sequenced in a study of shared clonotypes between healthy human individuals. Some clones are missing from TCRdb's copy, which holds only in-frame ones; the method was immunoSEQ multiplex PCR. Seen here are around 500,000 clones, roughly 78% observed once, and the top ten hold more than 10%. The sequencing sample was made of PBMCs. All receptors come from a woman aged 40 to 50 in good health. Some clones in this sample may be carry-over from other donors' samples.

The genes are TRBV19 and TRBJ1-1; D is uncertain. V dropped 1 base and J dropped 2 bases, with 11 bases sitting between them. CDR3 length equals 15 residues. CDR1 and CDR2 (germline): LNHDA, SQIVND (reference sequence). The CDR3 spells CASSIAPGINTEAFF. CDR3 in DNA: TGTGCCAGTAGTATAGCCCCGGGGATAAACACTGAAGCTTTCTTT. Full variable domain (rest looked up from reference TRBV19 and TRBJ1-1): DGGITQSPKYLFRKEGQNVTLSCEQNLNHDAMYWYRQDPGQGLRLIYYSQIVNDFQKGDIAEGYSVSREKKESFPLTVTSAQKNPTAFYLCASSIAPGINTEAFFGQGTRLTVV.

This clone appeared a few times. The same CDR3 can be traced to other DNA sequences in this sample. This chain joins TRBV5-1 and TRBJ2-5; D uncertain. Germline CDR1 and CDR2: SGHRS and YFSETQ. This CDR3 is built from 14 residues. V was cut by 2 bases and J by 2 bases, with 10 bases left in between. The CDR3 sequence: CASSLEGAQETQYF. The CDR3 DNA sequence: TGCGCCAGCAGCTTAGAAGGTGCTCAAGAGACCCAGTACTTC.

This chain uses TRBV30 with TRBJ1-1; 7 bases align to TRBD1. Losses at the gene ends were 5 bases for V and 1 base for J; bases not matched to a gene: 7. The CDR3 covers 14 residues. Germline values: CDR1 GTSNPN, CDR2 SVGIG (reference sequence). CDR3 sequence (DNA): TGTGCCTGGGGTCGGGACAGCAGGAACACTGAAGCTTTCTTT. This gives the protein CAWGRDSRNTEAFF.

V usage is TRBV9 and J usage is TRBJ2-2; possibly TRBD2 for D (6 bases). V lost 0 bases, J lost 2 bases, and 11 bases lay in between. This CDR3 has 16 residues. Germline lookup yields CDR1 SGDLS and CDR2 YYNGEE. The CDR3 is CASSVAAGTNTGELFF. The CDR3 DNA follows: TGTGCCAGCAGCGTAGCGGCAGGGACTAACACCGGGGAGCTGTTTTTT.

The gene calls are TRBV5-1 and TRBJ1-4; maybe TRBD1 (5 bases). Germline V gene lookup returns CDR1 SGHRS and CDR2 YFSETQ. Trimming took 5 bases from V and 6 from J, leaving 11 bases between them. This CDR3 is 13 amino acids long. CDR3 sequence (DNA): TGCGCCAGCAGGATGGGGGAGGATGAAAAACTGTTTTTT. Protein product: CASRMGEDEKLFF. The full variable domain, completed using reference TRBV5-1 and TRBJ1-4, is KAGVTQTPRYLIKTRGQQVTLSCSPISGHRSVSWYQQTPGQGLQFLFEYFSETQRNKGNFPGRFSGRQFSNSRSEMNVSTLELGDSALYLCASRMGEDEKLFFGSGTQLSVL.

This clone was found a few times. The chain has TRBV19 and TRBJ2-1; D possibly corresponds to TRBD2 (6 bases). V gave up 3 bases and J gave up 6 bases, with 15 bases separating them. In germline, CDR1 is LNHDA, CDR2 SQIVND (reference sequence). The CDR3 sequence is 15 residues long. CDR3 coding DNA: TGTGCCAGTAGTATGCTGTCTAGCGAGGTCAATGAGCAGTTCTTC. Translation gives CASSMLSSEVNEQFF.

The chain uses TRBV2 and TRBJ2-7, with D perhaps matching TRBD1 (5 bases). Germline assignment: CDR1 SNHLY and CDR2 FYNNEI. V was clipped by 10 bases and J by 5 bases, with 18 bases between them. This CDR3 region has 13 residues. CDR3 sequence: CATLPAGWNEQYF. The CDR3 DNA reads TGTGCCACCCTGCCCGCAGGGTGGAACGAGCAGTACTTC.

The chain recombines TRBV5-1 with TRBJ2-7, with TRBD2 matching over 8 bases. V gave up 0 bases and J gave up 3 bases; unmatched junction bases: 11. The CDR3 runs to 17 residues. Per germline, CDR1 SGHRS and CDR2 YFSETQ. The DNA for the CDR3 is TGCGCCAGCAGCTTGGTATTAGCGGGACGACGGGACTACGAGCAGTACTTC. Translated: CASSLVLAGRRDYEQYF. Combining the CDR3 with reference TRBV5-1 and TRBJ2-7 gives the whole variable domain KAGVTQTPRYLIKTRGQQVTLSCSPISGHRSVSWYQQTPGQGLQFLFEYFSETQRNKGNFPGRFSGRQFSNSRSEMNVSTLELGDSALYLCASSLVLAGRRDYEQYFGPGTRLTVT.

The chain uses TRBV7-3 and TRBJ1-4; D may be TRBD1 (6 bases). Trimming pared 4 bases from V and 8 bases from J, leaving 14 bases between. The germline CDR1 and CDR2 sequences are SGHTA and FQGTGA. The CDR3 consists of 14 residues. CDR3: CASSSYDRTEKLFF. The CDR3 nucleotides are TGTGCCAGCAGCTCCTACGACAGGACAGAAAAACTGTTTTTT.

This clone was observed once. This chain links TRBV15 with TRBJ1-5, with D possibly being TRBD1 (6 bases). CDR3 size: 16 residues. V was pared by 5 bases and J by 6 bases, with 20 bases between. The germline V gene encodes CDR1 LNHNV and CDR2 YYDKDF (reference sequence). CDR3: CATSPFTGTGAQPQHF. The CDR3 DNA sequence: TGTGCCACCAGCCCGTTTACAGGGACCGGCGCTCAGCCCCAGCATTTT.

CDR3 sequence reads: CASSFNAGVSGNTIYF. CDR3 coding DNA: TGTGCCAGCAGCTTCAACGCAGGGGTGTCTGGAAACACCATATATTTT. The chain carries TRBV7-2 and TRBJ1-3, with D tentatively TRBD1 (6 bases). Germline V lookup: CDR1 SGHTA, CDR2 FQGNSA. V was clipped by 3 bases and J by 1 base, with 13 bases between them. There are 16 residues in the CDR3.

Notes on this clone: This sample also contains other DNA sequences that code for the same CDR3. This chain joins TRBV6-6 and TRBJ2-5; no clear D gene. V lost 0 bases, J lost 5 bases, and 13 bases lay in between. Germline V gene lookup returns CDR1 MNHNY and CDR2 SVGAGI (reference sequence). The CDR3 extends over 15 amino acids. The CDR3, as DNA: TGTGCCAGCAGTTACTCGAGGCCAGGTAGTGAGACCCAGTACTTC. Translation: CASSYSRPGSETQYF.

The CDR3 DNA is TGCGCCAGCAGCCTTCAGAGGGGTGAAAAACTGTTTTTT. Translation gives CASSLQRGEKLFF. The rearrangement uses TRBV4-3 and TRBJ1-4; D is possibly TRBD1 (5 bases). Trimming shortened V by 4 bases and J by 7 bases, and 10 bases separated the two germline ends. The CDR3 is made up of 13 amino acids. The germline gives CDR1 LGHNA, CDR2 YSLEER.

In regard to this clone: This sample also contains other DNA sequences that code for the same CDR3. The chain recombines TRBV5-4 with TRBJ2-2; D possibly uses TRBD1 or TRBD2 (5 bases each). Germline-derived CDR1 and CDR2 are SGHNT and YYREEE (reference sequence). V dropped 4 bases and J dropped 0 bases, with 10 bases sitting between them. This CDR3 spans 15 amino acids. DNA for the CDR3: TGTGCCAGCAGCCCCGGGACCGCGAACACCGGGGAGCTGTTTTTT. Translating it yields CASSPGTANTGELFF.

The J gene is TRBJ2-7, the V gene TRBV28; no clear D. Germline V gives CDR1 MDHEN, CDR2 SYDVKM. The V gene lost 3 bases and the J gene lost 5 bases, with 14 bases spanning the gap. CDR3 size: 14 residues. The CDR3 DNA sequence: TGTGCCAGCAGTTTCGGGCTCCATTTGAACGAGCAGTACTTC. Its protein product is CASSFGLHLNEQYF.

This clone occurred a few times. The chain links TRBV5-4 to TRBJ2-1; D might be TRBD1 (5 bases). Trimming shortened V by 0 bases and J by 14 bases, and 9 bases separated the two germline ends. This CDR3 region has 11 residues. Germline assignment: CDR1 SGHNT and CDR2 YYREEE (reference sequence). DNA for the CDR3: TGTGCCAGCAGCTTGGGCCCAGGGAAGTTCTTC. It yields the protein CASSLGPGKFF.

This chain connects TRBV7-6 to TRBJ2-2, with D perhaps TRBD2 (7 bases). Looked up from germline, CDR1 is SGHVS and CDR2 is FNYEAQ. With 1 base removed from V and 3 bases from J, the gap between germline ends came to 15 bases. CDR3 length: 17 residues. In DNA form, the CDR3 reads TGTGCCAGCAGCTTAGGTGGGCGGGGGCGATACACCGGGGAGCTGTTTTTT. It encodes CASSLGGRGRYTGELFF.

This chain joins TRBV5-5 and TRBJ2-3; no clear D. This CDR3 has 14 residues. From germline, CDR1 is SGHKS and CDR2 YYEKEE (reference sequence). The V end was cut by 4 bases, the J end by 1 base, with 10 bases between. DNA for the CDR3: TGTGCCAGCAGCCCGGGCCAGGGCACAGATACGCAGTATTTT. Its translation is CASSPGQGTDTQYF.

CDR3: CASSWGQGSGGYTF. The CDR3 nucleotides read TGTGCCAGCAGTTGGGGACAGGGATCAGGAGGCTACACCTTC. The J gene is TRBJ1-2, the V gene TRBV6-5; TRBD1 aligns across 9 bases. J gave up 8 bases and V 4 bases, and 8 bases lay outside the gene matches. Looked up from germline, CDR1 is MNHEY and CDR2 is SVGAGI. The CDR3 is made up of 14 amino acids.

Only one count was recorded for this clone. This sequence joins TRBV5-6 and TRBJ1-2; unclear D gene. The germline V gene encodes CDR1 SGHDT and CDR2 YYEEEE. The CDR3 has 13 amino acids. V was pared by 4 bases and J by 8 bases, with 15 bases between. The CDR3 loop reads CASSTPTGGGYTF. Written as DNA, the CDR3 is TGTGCCAGCAGCACACCGACCGGCGGGGGCTACACCTTC.

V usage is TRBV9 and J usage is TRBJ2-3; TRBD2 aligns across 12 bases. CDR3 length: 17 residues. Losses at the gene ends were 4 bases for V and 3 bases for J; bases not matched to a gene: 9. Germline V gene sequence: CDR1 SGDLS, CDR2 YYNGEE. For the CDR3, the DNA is TGTGCCAGCAGCCCGGGAAGACTAGCGGGAGTTACAGATACGCAGTATTTT. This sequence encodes CASSPGRLAGVTDTQYF.

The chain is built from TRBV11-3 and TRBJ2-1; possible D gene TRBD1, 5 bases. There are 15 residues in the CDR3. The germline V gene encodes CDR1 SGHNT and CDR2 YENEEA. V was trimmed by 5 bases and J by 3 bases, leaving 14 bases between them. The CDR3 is CASSPRDGDYNEQFF. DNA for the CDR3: TGTGCCAGCAGCCCCAGGGATGGGGACTACAATGAGCAGTTCTTC.

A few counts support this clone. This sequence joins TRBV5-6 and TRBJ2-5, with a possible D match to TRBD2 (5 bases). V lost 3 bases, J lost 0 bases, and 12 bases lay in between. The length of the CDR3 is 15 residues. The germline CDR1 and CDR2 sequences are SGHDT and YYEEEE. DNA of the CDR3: TGTGCCAGCAGCTGGGAAGCGGCCTACCAAGAGACCCAGTACTTC. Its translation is CASSWEAAYQETQYF.

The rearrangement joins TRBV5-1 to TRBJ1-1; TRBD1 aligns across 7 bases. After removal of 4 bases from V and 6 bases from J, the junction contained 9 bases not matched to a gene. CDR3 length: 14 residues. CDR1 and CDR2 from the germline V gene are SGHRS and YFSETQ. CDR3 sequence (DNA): TGCGCCAGCAGCACGGGGGCAGGGGGACCTGAAGCTTTCTTT. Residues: CASSTGAGGPEAFF. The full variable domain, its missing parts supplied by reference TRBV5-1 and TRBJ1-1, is KAGVTQTPRYLIKTRGQQVTLSCSPISGHRSVSWYQQTPGQGLQFLFEYFSETQRNKGNFPGRFSGRQFSNSRSEMNVSTLELGDSALYLCASSTGAGGPEAFFGQGTRLTVV.